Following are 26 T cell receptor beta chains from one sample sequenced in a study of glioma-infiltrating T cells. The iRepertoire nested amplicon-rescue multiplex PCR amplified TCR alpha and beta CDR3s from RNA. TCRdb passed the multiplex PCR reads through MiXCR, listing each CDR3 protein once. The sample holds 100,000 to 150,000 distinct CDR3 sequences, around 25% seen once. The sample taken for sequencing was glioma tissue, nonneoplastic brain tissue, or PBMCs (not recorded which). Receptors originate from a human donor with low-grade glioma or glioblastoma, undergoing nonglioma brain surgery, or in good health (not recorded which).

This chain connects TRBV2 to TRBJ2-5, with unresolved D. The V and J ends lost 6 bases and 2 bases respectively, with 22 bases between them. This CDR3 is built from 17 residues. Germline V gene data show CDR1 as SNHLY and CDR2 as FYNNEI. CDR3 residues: CASSRFELRIWQETQYF. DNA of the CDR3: TGTGCCAGCAGCCGTTTTGAGCTTAGGATCTGGCAAGAGACCCAGTACTTC.

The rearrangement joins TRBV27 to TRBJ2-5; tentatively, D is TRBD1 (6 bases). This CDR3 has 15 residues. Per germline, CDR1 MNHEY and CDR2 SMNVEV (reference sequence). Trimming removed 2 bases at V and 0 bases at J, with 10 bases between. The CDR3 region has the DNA TGTGCCAGCAGTTTACTGGACAGTAACCAAGAGACCCAGTACTTC. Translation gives CASSLLDSNQETQYF.

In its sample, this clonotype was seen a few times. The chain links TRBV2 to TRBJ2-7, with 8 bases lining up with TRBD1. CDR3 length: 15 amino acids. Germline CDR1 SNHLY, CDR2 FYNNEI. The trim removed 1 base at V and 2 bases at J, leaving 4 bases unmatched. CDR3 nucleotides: TGTGCCAGCAGTGAAGGCCAGGGGGCCACCTACGAGCAGTACGTC. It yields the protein CASSEGQGATYEQYV.

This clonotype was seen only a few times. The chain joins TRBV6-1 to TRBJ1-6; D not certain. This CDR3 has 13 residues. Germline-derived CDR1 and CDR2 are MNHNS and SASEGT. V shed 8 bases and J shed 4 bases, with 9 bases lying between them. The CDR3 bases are TGTGCCAGCGGACGGGAGTATAATTCACCCCTCCACTTT. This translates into CASGREYNSPLHF.

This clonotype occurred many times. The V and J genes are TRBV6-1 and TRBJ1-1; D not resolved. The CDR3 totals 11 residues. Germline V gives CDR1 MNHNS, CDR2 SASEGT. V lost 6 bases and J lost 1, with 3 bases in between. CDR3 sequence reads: CASRENTEAFF. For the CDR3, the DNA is TGTGCCAGCAGAGAGAACACTGAAGCTTTCTTT.

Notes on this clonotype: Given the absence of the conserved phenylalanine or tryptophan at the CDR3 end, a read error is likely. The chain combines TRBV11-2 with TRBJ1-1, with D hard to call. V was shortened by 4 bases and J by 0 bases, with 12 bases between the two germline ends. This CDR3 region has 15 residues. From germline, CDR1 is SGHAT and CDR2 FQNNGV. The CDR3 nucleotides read TGTGCCAGCAGCTCCCCGTGGGCTATGAACACTGAAGCTTTCCTT. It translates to CASSSPWAMNTEAFL.

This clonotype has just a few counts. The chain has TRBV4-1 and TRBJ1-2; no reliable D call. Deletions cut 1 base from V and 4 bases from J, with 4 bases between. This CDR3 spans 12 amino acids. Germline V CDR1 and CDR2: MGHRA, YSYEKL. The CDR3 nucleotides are TGCGCCAGCAGCCAAGGGTTCTATGGCTACACCTTC. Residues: CASSQGFYGYTF.

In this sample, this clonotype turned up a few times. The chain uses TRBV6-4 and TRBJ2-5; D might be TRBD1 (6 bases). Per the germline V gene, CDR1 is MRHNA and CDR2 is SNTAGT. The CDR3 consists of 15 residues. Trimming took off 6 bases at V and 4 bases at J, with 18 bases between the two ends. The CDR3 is CASSEQGGLGETQYF. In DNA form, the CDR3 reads TGTGCCAGCAGCGAACAGGGTGGGCTGGGAGAGACCCAGTACTTC.

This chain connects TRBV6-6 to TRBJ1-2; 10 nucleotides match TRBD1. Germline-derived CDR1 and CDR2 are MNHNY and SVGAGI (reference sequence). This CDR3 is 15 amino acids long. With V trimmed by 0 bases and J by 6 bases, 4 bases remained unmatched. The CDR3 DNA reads TGTGCCAGCAGTTACTCGACAGGGGGCTTTGATGGCTACACCTTC. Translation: CASSYSTGGFDGYTF.

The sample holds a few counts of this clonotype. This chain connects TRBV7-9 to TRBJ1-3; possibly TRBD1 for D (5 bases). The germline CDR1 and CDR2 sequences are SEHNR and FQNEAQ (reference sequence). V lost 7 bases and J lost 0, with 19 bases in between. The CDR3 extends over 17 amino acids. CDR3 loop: CASTTTGHLYSGNTIYF. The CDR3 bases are TGTGCCAGCACCACAACCGGACACCTATACTCTGGAAACACCATATATTTT. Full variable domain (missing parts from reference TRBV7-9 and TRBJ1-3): DTGVSQNPRHKITKRGQNVTFRCDPISEHNRLYWYRQTLGQGPEFLTYFQNEAQLEKSRLLSDRFSAERPKGSFSTLEIQRTEQGDSAMYLCASTTTGHLYSGNTIYFGEGSWLTVV.

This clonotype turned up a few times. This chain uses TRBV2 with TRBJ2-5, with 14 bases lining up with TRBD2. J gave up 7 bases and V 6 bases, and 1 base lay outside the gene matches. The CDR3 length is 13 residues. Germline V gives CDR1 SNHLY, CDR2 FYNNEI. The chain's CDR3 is CASSGLAGGTQYF. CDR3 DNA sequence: TGTGCCAGCAGCGGACTAGCGGGGGGGACCCAGTACTTC. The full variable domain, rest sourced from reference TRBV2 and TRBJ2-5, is EPEVTQTPSHQVTQMGQEVILRCVPISNHLYFYWYRQILGQKVEFLVSFYNNEISEKSEIFDDQFSVERPDGSNFTLKIRSTKLEDSAMYFCASSGLAGGTQYFGPGTRLLVL.

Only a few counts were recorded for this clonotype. The CDR3 protein is CASSVGGQGGDGYTF. The CDR3, as DNA: TGTGCCAGCAGTGTGGGGGGACAGGGAGGTGATGGCTACACCTTC. The V gene is TRBV6-4, the J gene TRBJ1-2; 9 bases map to TRBD1. The germline V gene has CDR1 MRHNA and CDR2 SNTAGT. J lost 6 bases, V lost 4 bases, and 9 bases had no gene match. This CDR3 region has 15 residues.

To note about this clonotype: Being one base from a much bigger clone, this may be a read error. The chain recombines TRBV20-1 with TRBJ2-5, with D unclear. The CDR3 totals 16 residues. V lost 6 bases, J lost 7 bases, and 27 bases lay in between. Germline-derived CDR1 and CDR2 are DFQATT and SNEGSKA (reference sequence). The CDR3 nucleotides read TGCAGTGCGGGATCGAATCTTCTAGATGCTGGTGGGACCCAGTACTTC. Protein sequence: CSAGSNLLDAGGTQYF.

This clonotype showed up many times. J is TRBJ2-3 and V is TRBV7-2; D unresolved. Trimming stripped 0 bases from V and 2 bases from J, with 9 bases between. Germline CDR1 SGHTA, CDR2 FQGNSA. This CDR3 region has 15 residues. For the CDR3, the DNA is TGTGCCAGCAGCTTAGCGCTGTTATCCACAGATACGCAGTATTTT. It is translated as CASSLALLSTDTQYF.

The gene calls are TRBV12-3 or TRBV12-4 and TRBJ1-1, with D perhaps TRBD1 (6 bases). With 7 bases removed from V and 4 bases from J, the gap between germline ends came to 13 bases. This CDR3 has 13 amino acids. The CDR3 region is CASTLGGPTEAFF. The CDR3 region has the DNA TGTGCCAGCACCCTGGGGGGGCCCACTGAAGCTTTCTTT.

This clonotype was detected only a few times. In DNA form, the CDR3 reads TGTGCCAGCAGCTTAAACCCAGGGCTCAACTATGGCTACACCTTC. Its protein is CASSLNPGLNYGYTF. This sequence joins TRBV6-2 or TRBV6-3 and TRBJ1-2; D is perhaps TRBD1 (5 bases). The V end was cut by 6 bases, the J end by 2 bases, with 16 bases between. Germline values: CDR1 MNHEY, CDR2 SVGEGT. This CDR3 comprises 15 residues.

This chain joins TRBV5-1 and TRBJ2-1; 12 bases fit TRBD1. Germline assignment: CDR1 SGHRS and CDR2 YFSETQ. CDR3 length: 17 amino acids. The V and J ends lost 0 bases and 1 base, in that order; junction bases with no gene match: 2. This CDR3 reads CASSLVGQGASYNEQFF. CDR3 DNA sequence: TGCGCCAGCAGCTTGGTGGGACAGGGGGCTTCCTACAATGAGCAGTTCTTC.

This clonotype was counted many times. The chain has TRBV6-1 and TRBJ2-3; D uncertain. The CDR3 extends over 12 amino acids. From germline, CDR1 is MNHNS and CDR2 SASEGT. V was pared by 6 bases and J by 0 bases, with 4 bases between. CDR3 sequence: CASRPSTDTQYF. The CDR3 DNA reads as TGTGCCAGCAGGCCCAGCACAGATACGCAGTATTTT.

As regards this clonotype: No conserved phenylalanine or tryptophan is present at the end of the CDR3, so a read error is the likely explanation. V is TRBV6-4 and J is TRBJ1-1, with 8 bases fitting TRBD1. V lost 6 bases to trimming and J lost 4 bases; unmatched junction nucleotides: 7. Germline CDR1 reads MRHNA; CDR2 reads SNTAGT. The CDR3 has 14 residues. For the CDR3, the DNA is TGTGCCAGCAGCCCGGACAGGGTGGGCACTGAAGCTTTCTCT. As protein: CASSPDRVGTEAFS.

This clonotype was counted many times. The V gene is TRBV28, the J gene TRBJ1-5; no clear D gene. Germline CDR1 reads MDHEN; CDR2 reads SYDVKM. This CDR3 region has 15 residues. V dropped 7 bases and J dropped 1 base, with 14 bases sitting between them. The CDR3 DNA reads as TGTGCCAGCACTTTTCGAGGAGGGAGCAATCAGCCCCAGCATTTT. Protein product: CASTFRGGSNQPQHF. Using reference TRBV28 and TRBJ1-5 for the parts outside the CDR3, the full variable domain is DVKVTQSSRYLVKRTGEKVFLECVQDMDHENMFWYRQDPGLGLRLIYFSYDVKMKEKGDIPEGYSVSREKKERFSLILESASTNQTSMYLCASTFRGGSNQPQHFGDGTRLSIL.

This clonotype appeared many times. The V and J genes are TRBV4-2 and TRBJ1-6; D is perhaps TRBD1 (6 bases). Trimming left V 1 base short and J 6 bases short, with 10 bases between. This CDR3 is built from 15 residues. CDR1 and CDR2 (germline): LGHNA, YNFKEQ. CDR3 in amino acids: CASSQAGEPNSPLHF. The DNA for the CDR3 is TGTGCCAGCAGCCAAGCAGGGGAACCTAATTCACCCCTCCACTTT.

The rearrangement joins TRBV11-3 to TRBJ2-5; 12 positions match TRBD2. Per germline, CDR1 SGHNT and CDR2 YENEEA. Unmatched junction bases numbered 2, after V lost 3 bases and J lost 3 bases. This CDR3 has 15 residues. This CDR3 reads CASSFGLAGKETQYF. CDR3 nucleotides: TGTGCCAGCAGCTTCGGACTAGCGGGGAAAGAGACCCAGTACTTC.

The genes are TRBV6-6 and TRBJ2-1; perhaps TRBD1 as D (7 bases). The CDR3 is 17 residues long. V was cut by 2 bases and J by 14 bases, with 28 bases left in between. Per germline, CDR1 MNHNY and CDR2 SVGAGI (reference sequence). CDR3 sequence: CASSYARQGGSYNKKFF. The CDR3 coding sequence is TGTGCCAGCAGTTACGCGAGACAGGGAGGCTCCTACAATAAGAAGTTCTTC.

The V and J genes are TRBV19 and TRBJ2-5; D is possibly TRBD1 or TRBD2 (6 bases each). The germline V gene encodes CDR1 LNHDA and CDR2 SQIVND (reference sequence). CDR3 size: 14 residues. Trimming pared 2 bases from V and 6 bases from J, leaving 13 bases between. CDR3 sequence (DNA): TGTGCCAGTAGTATACTCGGGGGCAGCCAGACCCAGTACTTC. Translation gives CASSILGGSQTQYF.

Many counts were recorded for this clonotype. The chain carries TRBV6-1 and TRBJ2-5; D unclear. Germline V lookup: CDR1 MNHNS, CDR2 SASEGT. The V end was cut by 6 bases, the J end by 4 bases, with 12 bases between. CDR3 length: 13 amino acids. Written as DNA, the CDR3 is TGTGCCAGCAGCAAGTTGGGCCCAGAGACCCAGTACTTC. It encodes CASSKLGPETQYF.

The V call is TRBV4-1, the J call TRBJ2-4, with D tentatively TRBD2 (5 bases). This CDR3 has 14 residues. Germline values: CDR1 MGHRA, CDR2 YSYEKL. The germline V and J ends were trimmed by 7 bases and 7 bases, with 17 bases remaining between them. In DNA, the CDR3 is TGCGCCAGCATGGGATTCGGGGTAAAGAACATTCAGTACTTC. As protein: CASMGFGVKNIQYF.